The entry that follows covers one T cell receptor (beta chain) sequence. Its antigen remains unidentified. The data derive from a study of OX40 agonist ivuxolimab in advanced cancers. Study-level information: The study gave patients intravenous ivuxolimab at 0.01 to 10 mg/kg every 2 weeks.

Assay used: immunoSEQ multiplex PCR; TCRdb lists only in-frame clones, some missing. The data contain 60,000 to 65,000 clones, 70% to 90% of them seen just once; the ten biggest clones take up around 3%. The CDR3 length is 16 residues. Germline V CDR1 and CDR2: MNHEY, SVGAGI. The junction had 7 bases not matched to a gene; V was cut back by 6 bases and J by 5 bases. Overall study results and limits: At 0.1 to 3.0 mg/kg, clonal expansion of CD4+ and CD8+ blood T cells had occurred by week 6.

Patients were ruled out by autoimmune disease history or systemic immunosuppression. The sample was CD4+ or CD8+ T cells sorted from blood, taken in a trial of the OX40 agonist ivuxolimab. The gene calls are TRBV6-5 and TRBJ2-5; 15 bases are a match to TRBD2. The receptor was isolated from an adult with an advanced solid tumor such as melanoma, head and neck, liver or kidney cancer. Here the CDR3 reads CASSYGLAGGEETQYF. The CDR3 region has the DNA TGTGCCAGCAGCTACGGACTAGCGGGGGGGGAGGAGACCCAGTACTTC.